This TCR beta chain was captured by sequencing in a study of graft-versus-host responses after intestinal transplantation. The study's findings and limits: Graft-donor T cell macrochimerism in patients accompanied high graft-versus-host to host-versus-graft clonal ratios in allografts. After transplant, early declines in HvG clones were associated with peak levels of circulating GvH clones.

Germline CDR1 SGDLS, CDR2 YYNGEE. The CDR3 loop spans 17 amino acids. After removal of 3 bases from V and 3 bases from J, the junction contained 8 bases not matched to a gene. Clones were read by immunoSEQ multiplex PCR, and TCRdb kept only the in-frame ones, dropping some. The table lists some 39,000 clones, 90% to 95% of them singletons. In the case of this clone: Its target is not known.

The origin of this receptor is a human donor who was the organ donor for an intestinal transplant. This specimen consisted of unstimulated CD8+ T cells sorted from spleen or lymph node cells, obtained before transplant. This sequence joins TRBV9 and TRBJ2-2, with 10 bases that match TRBD2. As DNA, the CDR3 is TGTGCCAGCAGCGCTCCGAGGACTAGCGGATACACCGGGGAGCTGTTTTTT. As protein: CASSAPRTSGYTGELFF.